These 24 T cell receptor beta chains were sequenced from one sample in a study of regulatory T cells in long-lasting Graves disease. The sample's time point: newly diagnosed GD, antithyroid drugs for less than 3 months. Making the TCR library involved RNA that had been extracted from PBMCs. According to the study, TCR beta libraries were built with iRepertoire HTBI primers and CDR3-region Arm-PCR. TCRdb independently ran MiXCR on the multiplex PCR reads; one entry per CDR3 protein. Here the sample spans around 480,000 distinct CDR3 sequences, around 16% being singletons. The sample also formed part of further work on T cells in Graves' hyperthyroidism and ophthalmopathy.

Sequencing used peripheral blood mononuclear cells (PBMCs), obtained at new diagnosis, from a patient treated with antithyroid drugs. All receptors derive from a woman aged 35-60 years with Graves disease.

This clonotype was detected a few times. The gene calls are TRBV9 and TRBJ1-2, with TRBD1 matching over 11 bases. Germline V CDR1 and CDR2: SGDLS, YYNGEE. This CDR3 has 13 amino acids. The junction had 3 bases not matched to a gene; V was cut back by 4 bases and J by 7 bases. The CDR3 protein is CASSSGTGGGYTF. DNA of the CDR3: TGTGCCAGCAGCTCCGGGACAGGGGGTGGCTACACCTTC. The whole variable domain, remainder taken from reference TRBV9 and TRBJ1-2, is DSGVTQTPKHLITATGQRVTLRCSPRSGDLSVYWYQQSLDQGLQFLIQYYNGEERAKGNILERFSAQQFPDLHSELNLSSLELGDSALYFCASSSGTGGGYTFGSGTRLTVV.

This clonotype was counted many times. The V gene is TRBV29-1, the J gene TRBJ1-1; D ambiguous. Looked up from germline, CDR1 is SQVTM and CDR2 is ANQGSEA. This CDR3 is 13 amino acids long. Trimming shortened V by 7 bases and J by 2 bases, and 14 bases separated the two germline ends. For the CDR3, the DNA is TGCAGCGCTCAGCCGGGTTCTAACACTGAAGCTTTCTTT. It translates to CSAQPGSNTEAFF.

The rearrangement uses TRBV9 and TRBJ1-2, with D possibly TRBD1 on 6 matching bases. The CDR3 consists of 15 residues. CDR1 is SGDLS and CDR2 is YYNGEE in the germline V gene. Between the trimmed V and J ends, which lost 3 bases and 3 bases, there was a span of 15 bases. This chain's CDR3 is CASSAAGTPYYGYTF. The DNA for the CDR3 is TGTGCCAGCAGCGCAGCCGGGACACCATACTATGGCTACACCTTC. The complete variable domain, with remaining parts taken from reference TRBV9 and TRBJ1-2, reads DSGVTQTPKHLITATGQRVTLRCSPRSGDLSVYWYQQSLDQGLQFLIQYYNGEERAKGNILERFSAQQFPDLHSELNLSSLELGDSALYFCASSAAGTPYYGYTFGSGTRLTVV.

CDR3 in amino acids: CASSLWEVSYEQYF. The CDR3 nucleotides are TGTGCCAGCAGCTTATGGGAGGTCTCCTACGAGCAGTACTTC. The rearrangement links TRBV7-9 to TRBJ2-7; possible D gene TRBD2, 6 bases. This CDR3 comprises 14 residues. The germline gives CDR1 SEHNR, CDR2 FQNEAQ (reference sequence). Between the trimmed V and J ends, which lost 2 bases and 0 bases, there was a span of 8 bases.

Ten or more counts support this clonotype. V is TRBV3-1 and J is TRBJ1-3, with D hard to call. Germline CDR1 LGHDT, CDR2 YNNKEL (reference sequence). The CDR3 is made up of 17 amino acids. V lost 4 bases to trimming and J lost 1 base, with 17 bases between them. In nucleotides, the CDR3 is TGTGCCAGCAGCCCCCGAGAAGTATCGAGGTCTGGAAACACCATATATTTT. It translates to CASSPREVSRSGNTIYF.

The CDR3 bases are TGTGCCAGCAGCCAAGACACTCAGAATGAAAAACTGTTTTTT. Translating gives CASSQDTQNEKLFF. The rearrangement links TRBV5-4 to TRBJ1-4; D gene unclear. V shed 4 bases and J shed 5 bases, with 12 bases lying between them. The V gene's germline CDR1 is SGHNT and CDR2 YYREEE (reference sequence). The CDR3 contains 14 residues.

This clonotype has ten or more counts. The chain combines TRBV7-2 with TRBJ2-5; 10 nucleotides align to TRBD1. The CDR3 contains 14 residues. CDR1 SGHTA and CDR2 FQGNSA come from the germline V gene. The V segment lost 5 bases and the J segment 5 bases; nucleotides outside the gene matches: 5. The DNA for the CDR3 is TGTGCCAGCAGCCCGACAGGGGGCAGGGAGACCCAGTACTTC. Translated, it gives CASSPTGGRETQYF.

The chain uses TRBV9 and TRBJ1-1; D remains ambiguous. Trimming shortened V by 0 bases and J by 0 bases, and 9 bases separated the two germline ends. CDR3 length: 15 residues. Per germline, CDR1 SGDLS and CDR2 YYNGEE. The CDR3, as DNA: TGTGCCAGCAGCGTAGGGAGTTTCATGAACACTGAAGCTTTCTTT. This codes for CASSVGSFMNTEAFF.

This clonotype was picked up many times. The V gene is TRBV18, the J gene TRBJ1-5; tentative D call: TRBD1 (5 bases). V lost 3 bases to trimming and J lost 4 bases, with 16 bases between them. This CDR3 is built from 16 residues. CDR1 KGHSH and CDR2 LQKENI come from the germline V gene. The CDR3: CASSPPGRRENQPQHF. For the CDR3, the DNA is TGTGCCAGCTCACCGCCGGGACGTAGAGAGAATCAGCCCCAGCATTTT.

This clonotype was observed a handful of times. The V call is TRBV7-3, the J call TRBJ1-2; possibly TRBD1 for D (5 bases). V gave up 5 bases and J gave up 4 bases, with 11 bases separating them. Germline V gene data show CDR1 as SGHTA and CDR2 as FQGTGA. This CDR3 has 13 amino acids. The DNA for the CDR3 is TGTGCCAGCAGCAAACGGGGGGGCTATGGCTACACCTTC. This gives the protein CASSKRGGYGYTF.

The chain joins TRBV12-3 or TRBV12-4 to TRBJ2-7; D possibly corresponds to TRBD1 (7 bases). The ends were cut back, 3 bases at V and 3 bases at J, with 18 bases in the middle. The CDR3 has 16 amino acids. The CDR3 sequence: CASSFYRGIGSYEQYF. The CDR3 bases are TGTGCCAGCAGTTTTTACAGGGGAATCGGGAGCTACGAGCAGTACTTC.

This clonotype appeared a few times. The J gene is TRBJ1-2, the V gene TRBV12-3 or TRBV12-4; TRBD1 agrees at 8 bases. This CDR3 is built from 14 residues. Trimming at V came to 7 bases and at J to 3 bases, leaving 7 bases not matched to a gene. DNA of the CDR3: TGTGCCAGCAAGGGGACAGGCGTTTACTATGGCTACACCTTC. Translating it yields CASKGTGVYYGYTF.

The chain joins TRBV6-5 to TRBJ2-7; D may be TRBD1 (6 bases). Trimming took off 2 bases at V and 2 bases at J, with 13 bases between the two ends. This CDR3 comprises 15 residues. Per germline, CDR1 MNHEY and CDR2 SVGAGI. In DNA form, the CDR3 reads TGTGCCAGCAGTTACCGTACAGGGAAACCCTACGAGCAGTACTTC. This encodes CASSYRTGKPYEQYF.

This clonotype was seen repeatedly, ten times or more. The chain is built from TRBV6-1 and TRBJ1-2; D unresolved. The V end was cut by 1 base, the J end by 0 bases, with 12 bases between. The CDR3 loop spans 16 amino acids. Germline loops: CDR1 MNHNS, CDR2 SASEGT. CDR3 amino acids: CASSEDPGPSNYGYTF. Here the CDR3 DNA reads TGTGCCAGCAGTGAAGATCCAGGCCCCTCTAACTATGGCTACACCTTC.

This clonotype has a count of ten or more. The rearrangement links TRBV18 to TRBJ1-1; D unclear. The ends were cut back, 2 bases at V and 0 bases at J, with 10 bases in the middle. The CDR3 covers 15 residues. The germline CDR1 and CDR2 sequences are KGHSH and LQKENI. This CDR3 reads CASSPGERMNTEAFF. The CDR3 DNA reads TGTGCCAGCTCACCAGGGGAACGGATGAACACTGAAGCTTTCTTT.

As concerns this clonotype: A much larger clone differs from this one at a single base, so this may be a read error. The rearrangement links TRBV2 to TRBJ1-1; no clear D gene. CDR1 is SNHLY and CDR2 is FYNNEI in the germline V gene. The CDR3 runs 14 residues. CDR3 in DNA: TGTGTCAGCAGCCCCATGGGTCAAAACACTGAAGCTTTCTTT. Translation: CVSSPMGQNTEAFF.

This clonotype was seen many times. The genes are TRBV12-3 or TRBV12-4 and TRBJ1-5; maybe TRBD1 (6 bases). V lost 4 bases and J 0 bases, leaving 10 bases between the germline ends. The length of the CDR3 is 15 residues. The DNA for the CDR3 is TGTGCCAGCAGTTCAGGACAGAATAGCAATCAGCCCCAGCATTTT. This gives the protein CASSSGQNSNQPQHF.

This clonotype occurred many times. The CDR3 reads CASSLRGLTATDTQYF. CDR3 in DNA: TGTGCCAGCTCACTCCGGGGGTTGACGGCCACAGATACGCAGTATTTT. The chain combines TRBV18 with TRBJ2-3; D might be TRBD2 (6 bases). Germline values: CDR1 KGHSH, CDR2 LQKENI. The V and J ends lost 4 bases and 2 bases respectively, with 16 bases between them. This CDR3 spans 16 amino acids.

This clonotype was picked up a small number of times. V is TRBV6-9 and J is TRBJ2-7; 8 nucleotides match TRBD2. The CDR3 spans 15 residues. Germline values: CDR1 MNHGY, CDR2 SVAAGI. Trimming took 3 bases from V and 4 from J; bases not matched to a gene: 8. CDR3 residues: CASSYSETGGYEQYF. The DNA for the CDR3 is TGTGCCAGCAGTTACTCCGAGACGGGGGGGTACGAGCAGTACTTC.

This clonotype has a count of ten or more. V gene TRBV2 combines with J gene TRBJ1-5; 7 bases line up with TRBD1. This CDR3 region has 16 residues. Losses at the gene ends were 4 bases for V and 1 base for J; bases not matched to a gene: 7. Germline V gene lookup returns CDR1 SNHLY and CDR2 FYNNEI. The CDR3: CASSVTGESSNQPQHF. The CDR3 region has the DNA TGTGCCAGCAGTGTAACAGGGGAGAGCAGCAATCAGCCCCAGCATTTT.

There are many counts of this clonotype. The chain links TRBV6-1 to TRBJ1-1; D call uncertain. Between the trimmed V and J ends, which lost 2 bases and 1 base, there was a span of 14 bases. CDR3 length equals 16 residues. The germline V gene encodes CDR1 MNHNS and CDR2 SASEGT. The CDR3 bases are TGTGCCAGCAGTGAAATAAATGGACCGACGAACACTGAAGCTTTCTTT. Translating it yields CASSEINGPTNTEAFF.

This clonotype has at least ten counts. This chain connects TRBV30 to TRBJ1-6; TRBD1 is a possible D gene (5 bases). Trimming left V 3 bases short and J 9 bases short, with 15 bases between. The CDR3 sequence is 14 residues long. Germline V gives CDR1 GTSNPN, CDR2 SVGIG (reference sequence). The CDR3 spells CAWSMGVWGSPLHF. The CDR3 bases are TGTGCCTGGAGCATGGGGGTGTGGGGTTCACCCCTCCACTTT.

This clonotype was observed at least ten times. This sequence joins TRBV6-5 and TRBJ2-3, with TRBD1 matching 9 bases. The CDR3 has 16 amino acids. V trimming: 4 bases; J trimming: 4 bases; junction bases outside the gene matches: 9. Germline loops: CDR1 MNHEY, CDR2 SVGAGI. Here the CDR3 DNA reads TGTGCCAGCAGTTTACTGTTCGGACAGGGGCCAGATACGCAGTATTTT. It specifies CASSLLFGQGPDTQYF.

The chain has TRBV28 and TRBJ2-7, with D possibly being TRBD2 (6 bases). The CDR3 sequence is 15 residues long. V dropped 4 bases and J dropped 4 bases, with 17 bases sitting between them. In germline, CDR1 is MDHEN, CDR2 SYDVKM. CDR3 region: CASSSVGGVNYEQYF. The CDR3 DNA reads TGTGCCAGCAGTTCGGTCGGCGGGGTGAATTACGAGCAGTACTTC. Drawing the rest from reference TRBV28 and TRBJ2-7, the complete variable domain is DVKVTQSSRYLVKRTGEKVFLECVQDMDHENMFWYRQDPGLGLRLIYFSYDVKMKEKGDIPEGYSVSREKKERFSLILESASTNQTSMYLCASSSVGGVNYEQYFGPGTRLTVT.